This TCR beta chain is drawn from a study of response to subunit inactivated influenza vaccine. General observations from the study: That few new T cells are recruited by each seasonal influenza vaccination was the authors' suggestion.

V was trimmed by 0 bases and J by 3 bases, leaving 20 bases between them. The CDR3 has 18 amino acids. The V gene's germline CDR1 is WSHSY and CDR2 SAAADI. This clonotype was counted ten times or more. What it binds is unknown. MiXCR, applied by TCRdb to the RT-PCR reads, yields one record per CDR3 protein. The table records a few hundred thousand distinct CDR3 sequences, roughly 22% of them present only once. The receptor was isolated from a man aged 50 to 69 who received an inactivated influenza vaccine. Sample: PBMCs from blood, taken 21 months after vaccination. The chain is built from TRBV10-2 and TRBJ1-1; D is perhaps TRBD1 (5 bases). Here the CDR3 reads CASSESTVGGVSDTEAFF. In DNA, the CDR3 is TGCGCCAGCAGTGAGTCGACAGTCGGAGGGGTCTCGGACACTGAAGCTTTCTTT.